Reported below is one T cell receptor beta chain. The source of the sample is a study of T cell responses to AZD1222 COVID-19 vaccine. The J segment lost 7 bases and the V segment lost 6 bases, leaving 3 bases of the junction unmatched. The CDR3 loop spans 12 amino acids. The method was immunoSEQ multiplex PCR; TCRdb's version includes in-frame clones alone and lacks a portion of them. The sample contains some 150,000 clones, 85% to 95% of which appear only once. The J gene is TRBJ2-1, the V gene TRBV12-3 or TRBV12-4; 7 bases agree with TRBD2. The sequence was obtained from an adult in good health. The material sequenced was peripheral blood, taken on day 0 of AZD1222 vaccination. The CDR3 spells CASRRDYNEQFF. CDR3 nucleotides: TGTGCCAGCAGGCGGGACTATAATGAGCAGTTCTTC.